This is a list of T cell receptor beta chains from one sample in a study of T cell repertoires in cytomegalovirus infection. From the reads, TCRdb called clonotypes with MiXCR, one entry per CDR3 protein. This sample has almost 500,000 distinct CDR3 sequences, with over 9% found just once. Sequencing input: PBMCs. These TCRs come from a human donor in good health (CMV status not recorded). Some clones in this sample may be carry-over from other donors' samples. Both conserved end residues are part of each CDR3. The D gene is left open where the match is weak. Size values are once, few and many counts, or a class for expanded clones, and some rows have none.

j_call v_call clone_size d_call cdr3_nt cdr3_aa
TRBJ2-3 TRBV4-2 . . TGTGCCAGCAGCCGAACCGGGACCACAGATACGCAGTATTTT CASSRTGTTDTQYF
TRBJ2-3 TRBV11-3 . . TGTGCCAGCAGCTTAAGCGGCGGGGCGCAGTATTTT CASSLSGGAQYF
TRBJ2-5 TRBV28 many . TGTGCCAGCGCAAAGTTTTCCATCGCTGGAAAAGAGACCCAGTACTTC CASAKFSIAGKETQYF
TRBJ2-1 TRBV6-1 many . TGTGCCAGCAATCCGGATGAGCAGTTCTTC CASNPDEQFF
TRBJ2-7 TRBV5-1 few TRBD1 TGCGCCAGCAGCCTCGGACAGGGGGCAGGTCACGAGCAGTACTTC CASSLGQGAGHEQYF
TRBJ2-1 TRBV15 . . TGTGCCACCGTGGGGGCCGAGAATGAGCAGTTCTTC CATVGAENEQFF
TRBJ2-3 TRBV4-2 many TRBD2 TGTGCCAGCAGCCAGTGGGGGGGGTTTGAGGATACGCAGTATTTT CASSQWGGFEDTQYF
TRBJ2-2 TRBV5-1 . TRBD1 TGCGCCAGCAGCCCGGGACAGCTATTCGGGGAGCTGTTTTTT CASSPGQLFGELFF
TRBJ2-7 TRBV28 many TRBD1 TGTGCCAGCAGTTTACAGGGGGCTTATAACGAGCAGTACTTC CASSLQGAYNEQYF
TRBJ1-3 TRBV5-5 . . TGTGCCACCCGGGGTCCAGGCCCCTCTGGAAACACCATATATTTT CATRGPGPSGNTIYF
TRBJ2-1 TRBV14 few TRBD2 TGTGCCAGCAGCCCCGGACTAGGAGTCCCAAAACTGACTGAGCAGTTCTTC CASSPGLGVPKLTEQFF
TRBJ2-3 TRBV12-3/TRBV12-4 many TRBD2 TGTGCCAGCAGTTTCCCTAGCGGGGGAACCGGGGATACGCAGTATTTT CASSFPSGGTGDTQYF
TRBJ2-5 TRBV4-2 few . TGTGCCAGCAGCCAAGAGGCCAGGCCCACAGAGACCCAGTACTTC CASSQEARPTETQYF
TRBJ1-2 TRBV12-3/TRBV12-4 many . TGTGCCAGCAGTTTATCCCAGGGCTATGGCTACACCTTC CASSLSQGYGYTF
TRBJ2-7 TRBV20-1 many TRBD2 TGCAGTGCTAGAGACTTTACCGGGACTAGCGGGAGCAAGGTCAACTTC CSARDFTGTSGSKVNF
TRBJ2-7 TRBV2 few TRBD2 TGTGCCAGCAGTGAAGCGGGGACTAGCGGGATGTACGAGCAGTACTTC CASSEAGTSGMYEQYF
TRBJ2-1 TRBV27 . . TGTGCCAGCAGTCGGCCGAACAATGAGCAGTTCTTC CASSRPNNEQFF
TRBJ1-1 TRBV29-1 . . TGCAGCGTTGAGGGCCGCCAGGGAGCTTTCTTT CSVEGRQGAFF
TRBJ2-7 TRBV5-1 many TRBD2 TGCGCCAGCAGCTTGTTAGCGGGAGAATACGAGCAGTACTTC CASSLLAGEYEQYF
TRBJ2-3 TRBV2 many TRBD2 TGTGCCGACTCTAGCGGGAGCCGTACAGATACGCAGTATTTT CADSSGSRTDTQYF
TRBJ1-3 TRBV5-1 few TRBD1 TGCGCCAGCAGCTTGACAGGGGAATTTGGAAACACCATATATTTT CASSLTGEFGNTIYF
TRBJ2-6 TRBV5-8 many TRBD1 TGTGCCAGCAGCTTGGTGACAGGGAACTCTGGGGCCAACGTCCTGACTTTC CASSLVTGNSGANVLTF